The entry below gives a single T cell receptor beta chain sequence along with its context. No antigen is known for it. The sample holds no much larger clone one base away, and base qualities are not on file. Deletion took 6 bases off V and 1 base off J, with a span of 9 bases between the germline ends. The germline V gene supplies CDR1 LGHNA and CDR2 YNFKEQ. The cysteine opens and the phenylalanine closes a CDR3 of 14 amino acids. Just CDR3 DNA is preserved here, 42 bases in frame from base 1. The entire amount of isolated RNA was reverse transcribed using the High Capacity cDNA Reverse Transcription Kit, so the sequenced TCRB transcripts were expressed ones. Deep immunoSEQ sequencing was applied to naive, central memory and regulatory T cell samples, giving an average of about 3.6 million total reads per sample. Sorted cells were lysed in RLT buffer, and RNA was extracted using DNase-treated RNeasy Micro or Mini kits according to cell number. Each cell subset was processed on its own to prevent cross-contamination, while patient and healthy donor samples were processed together. TCRB sequences were amplified from cDNA with the immunoSEQ multiplex PCR, producing 87-bp fragments spanning the CDR3 region. Sequencing of the amplicons was performed on the Illumina HiSeq platform. Processing in the source paper ran as follows. Synthetic template baselines were used to correct PCR bias computationally, reads within Hamming distance 2 were collapsed together, and singletons that could not be merged were discarded. Reads were aligned against IMGT so that V, D and J genes, CDR3 length and insertions or deletions at six rearrangement sites could be assigned. Within each subset, clonotype counts were normalized to sorted cell number, and only after that were true diversity and Gini coefficients computed with the tcR R package. The overlap coefficient, calculated on TCRB nucleotide sequences, was used to quantify repertoire sharing. As a proxy for the pre-selection repertoire, out-of-frame TCRB sequences from naive cells were analyzed. Sourced from immuneACCESS, this table was stored by TCRdb with only in-frame sequences that have V and J called. A share of the clones is absent; for the studies checked, an unresolved V gene accounts for under half, and the remainder has no known explanation. V, J and clone size are taken as reported in that table, and D and trimming were inferred from the DNA itself. The sample profile shows about 740,000 clones; roughly 13% of them were found once. The top ten constitute approximately 0.021% of the sample.

These data belong to a study of beta chain features in type 1 diabetes (dated by TCRdb to 2017 to 2018). Study-wide context: No differences in mean age, gender distribution, total cell number or subset yield were found between patients and healthy donors. Across all samples, about 110 million sorted cells were examined, and cell number per subset correlated strongly with RNA yield. In the study, recently diagnosed type 1 diabetes patients and matched healthy donors were compared on the TCRB repertoires of their sorted circulating CD4+ T cell subsets. Naive and central memory subsets were obtained from all 28 donors, but regulatory and stem cell-like memory subsets were isolated from only 8 patients and roughly 8 healthy donors.

Each donor gave one peripheral blood draw, averaging approximately 0.12 L, which was collected into heparinised tubes. A BD FACSAria II was used to sort naive, central memory, regulatory and stem cell-like memory CD4+ T cells with a panel that included CD45RO, CCR7, CD25, CD127, CD95 and CD27. Every sorted population had a purity above 95%. PBMCs were isolated right away by Lymphoprep density gradient centrifugation and were stained directly, without culture. To minimize batch effects, samples were stained and sorted in pairs, one healthy donor with one patient per experiment. Study-wide findings and limitations: In all four CD4+ subsets, TCRB CDR3 length was moderately but significantly shorter in type 1 diabetes patients. PCR may preferentially amplify shorter templates, but because patient and control samples were amplified and corrected together, any resulting skew would affect both groups equally. Naive, central memory and regulatory TCRB repertoires appeared more similar among patients than among healthy donors. Patients with type 1 diabetes made fewer insertions and deleted more nucleotides at VDJ recombination sites, implying thymic rearrangement abnormalities. HLA sub-analyses involved small numbers of individuals, so any influence of HLA type on TCRB rearrangement remained unresolved. Because cDNA was sequenced instead of genomic DNA, highly expressing activated cells could be over-represented, though the groups showed no difference in activation or CD3 levels.

Source material: naive CD4+ T cells from blood. The cell subset or site label for this specimen denotes: true naive CD4+ T cells. The clonotype was recovered from a man between 18 and 29 years old with type 1 diabetes. The receptor chain draws on TRBV4-2 and TRBJ2-2; no D gene is confidently identified. Here is the DNA: TGTGCCAGCAGACCAGTGGGGAACACCGGGGAGCTGTTTTTT. The translation is CASRPVGNTGELFF.